These T cell receptor beta chains were read from a single sample in a study of shared clonotypes between healthy human individuals. The method was immunoSEQ multiplex PCR; TCRdb's version includes in-frame clones alone and lacks a portion of them. The sample includes fewer than 700,000 clones, roughly 95% of them seen just once. The material sequenced was naive CD8+ T cells sorted from blood. Receptors were obtained from a young woman in good health. Both conserved end residues are part of each CDR3. A D gene is named only where the DNA matches it firmly. Not every row has a clone size; where given, it reads once, few, many or a size class.

CDR3nt: TGTGCCAGCAGCTTAGATCCCGCGGGGGAGGCCTACGAGCAGTACTTC
CDR3aa: CASSLDPAGEAYEQYF
j_gene: TRBJ2-7
d_gene: TRBD2
abundance: -
v_gene: TRBV11-2

CDR3nt: TGTGCCTGGAGTCCAACGACTAGCGGGAGTGGTTTGTCCTACAATGAGCAGTTCTTC
CDR3aa: CAWSPTTSGSGLSYNEQFF
j_gene: TRBJ2-1
d_gene: TRBD2
abundance: -
v_gene: TRBV30

CDR3nt: TGTGCCAGCAGTTTGGTGGGCTCCTACGAGCAGTACTTC
CDR3aa: CASSLVGSYEQYF
j_gene: TRBJ2-7
d_gene: -
abundance: -
v_gene: TRBV6-5

CDR3nt: TGTGCCAGCAGTCAATTAAACGGACAGGCCAATCAGCCCCAGCATTTT
CDR3aa: CASSQLNGQANQPQHF
j_gene: TRBJ1-5
d_gene: TRBD1
abundance: -
v_gene: TRBV6-6

CDR3nt: TGTGCCAGCCGCTCCCATCCTGGACAGGGAAACTACGAGCAGTACTTC
CDR3aa: CASRSHPGQGNYEQYF
j_gene: TRBJ2-7
d_gene: TRBD1
abundance: -
v_gene: TRBV2

CDR3nt: TGTGCCAGCAGCCCAGGACTAGATTGGCCCAATGAGCAGTTCTTC
CDR3aa: CASSPGLDWPNEQFF
j_gene: TRBJ2-1
d_gene: TRBD2
abundance: -
v_gene: TRBV7-2

CDR3nt: TGTGCCAGCAGCCAAGAACGACGTTTACCCTACGAGCAGTACTTC
CDR3aa: CASSQERRLPYEQYF
j_gene: TRBJ2-7
d_gene: -
abundance: -
v_gene: TRBV14

CDR3nt: TGTGCCAGCAGTTACGCGACTAGCGGGAGGTTGGATACGCAGTATTTT
CDR3aa: CASSYATSGRLDTQYF
j_gene: TRBJ2-3
d_gene: TRBD2
abundance: -
v_gene: TRBV6-5

CDR3nt: TGTGCCAGCAGTTGGCTTGGGGCTAGCGACGAGCAGTACTTC
CDR3aa: CASSWLGASDEQYF
j_gene: TRBJ2-7
d_gene: -
abundance: -
v_gene: TRBV27

CDR3nt: TGTGCCAGCAGCCCTTATGACGGAGCGAACACTGAAGCTTTCTTT
CDR3aa: CASSPYDGANTEAFF
j_gene: TRBJ1-1
d_gene: -
abundance: -
v_gene: TRBV7-9

CDR3nt: TGTGCCAGCAGTTTACAGGGCAATCAGCCCCAGCATTTT
CDR3aa: CASSLQGNQPQHF
j_gene: TRBJ1-5
d_gene: -
abundance: -
v_gene: TRBV28

CDR3nt: TGCAGCGTTGAAAGCGGCTACAATGAGCAGTTCTTC
CDR3aa: CSVESGYNEQFF
j_gene: TRBJ2-1
d_gene: -
abundance: -
v_gene: TRBV29-1

CDR3nt: TGTGCCAGCAGTCACCTTGGCCACAGGGCCACTGAAGCTTTCTTT
CDR3aa: CASSHLGHRATEAFF
j_gene: TRBJ1-1
d_gene: -
abundance: -
v_gene: TRBV6-5

CDR3nt: TGTGCCAGCAGCTCGAAGCCGGGGTATGGCTACACCTTC
CDR3aa: CASSSKPGYGYTF
j_gene: TRBJ1-2
d_gene: -
abundance: few
v_gene: TRBV7-9

CDR3nt: TGTGCCAGCAGTTTCGGACCCAGCTCCTACAATGAGCAGTTCTTC
CDR3aa: CASSFGPSSYNEQFF
j_gene: TRBJ2-1
d_gene: -
abundance: once
v_gene: TRBV27

CDR3nt: TGTGCCAGCAGTATAGCGGGAAACTCCTACGAGCAGTACTTC
CDR3aa: CASSIAGNSYEQYF
j_gene: TRBJ2-7
d_gene: TRBD2
abundance: -
v_gene: TRBV28

CDR3nt: TGTGCCAGCAGTGAAGGGCTAGCGGCAAATGGGGGCAATGAGCAGTTCTTC
CDR3aa: CASSEGLAANGGNEQFF
j_gene: TRBJ2-1
d_gene: TRBD2
abundance: -
v_gene: TRBV2

CDR3nt: TGTGCCAGCAGTTCGGGCACCGGTGGGAATGAGCAGTTCTTC
CDR3aa: CASSSGTGGNEQFF
j_gene: TRBJ2-1
d_gene: -
abundance: once
v_gene: TRBV27

CDR3nt: TGTGCCTGGACGGCAGGGGGCTTCTACGAGCAGTACTTC
CDR3aa: CAWTAGGFYEQYF
j_gene: TRBJ2-7
d_gene: TRBD1
abundance: -
v_gene: TRBV30

CDR3nt: TGTGCCAGCAGTTTATCTCCGGGGGCGGGTTCCTACGAGCAGTACTTC
CDR3aa: CASSLSPGAGSYEQYF
j_gene: TRBJ2-7
d_gene: -
abundance: -
v_gene: TRBV27

CDR3nt: TGCGCCAGCAGCCAAGTCGCCTCGACAACCCACGAGCAGTACTTC
CDR3aa: CASSQVASTTHEQYF
j_gene: TRBJ2-7
d_gene: -
abundance: -
v_gene: TRBV4-1

CDR3nt: TGTGCCAGCAGCCAACAAGCCGACTATCGTGGAGAGCAGTTCTTC
CDR3aa: CASSQQADYRGEQFF
j_gene: TRBJ2-1
d_gene: -
abundance: -
v_gene: TRBV4-2

CDR3nt: TGTGCCAGCAGCTTAGGGGGGAGTCCCGAGCAGTACTTC
CDR3aa: CASSLGGSPEQYF
j_gene: TRBJ2-7
d_gene: -
abundance: -
v_gene: TRBV13

CDR3nt: TGCGCCAGCAGCCCAACTAGCTTATCCTACGAGCAGTACTTC
CDR3aa: CASSPTSLSYEQYF
j_gene: TRBJ2-7
d_gene: -
abundance: -
v_gene: TRBV4-1

CDR3nt: TGTGCCAGTAGCGCCACTTATAGCAATCAGCCCCAGCATTTT
CDR3aa: CASSATYSNQPQHF
j_gene: TRBJ1-5
d_gene: -
abundance: -
v_gene: TRBV19

CDR3nt: TGCGCCAGCAGCCAAGGGGGACTAGCGGGAGATACGCAGTATTTT
CDR3aa: CASSQGGLAGDTQYF
j_gene: TRBJ2-3
d_gene: TRBD2
abundance: -
v_gene: TRBV4-1

CDR3nt: TGTGCCAGTAAAAGGGGTAGTCACTATGGCTACACCTTC
CDR3aa: CASKRGSHYGYTF
j_gene: TRBJ1-2
d_gene: -
abundance: -
v_gene: TRBV19

CDR3nt: TGCAGCGTAGAGGATAGCAATCAGCCCCAGCATTTT
CDR3aa: CSVEDSNQPQHF
j_gene: TRBJ1-5
d_gene: -
abundance: -
v_gene: TRBV29-1

CDR3nt: TGCGCCAGCAGCCTAAGCGGTAATTCACCCCTCCACTTT
CDR3aa: CASSLSGNSPLHF
j_gene: TRBJ1-6
d_gene: -
abundance: once
v_gene: TRBV4-1

CDR3nt: TGTGCCAGCAGTCACCGTAGGGAACTTGACACTGAAGCTTTCTTT
CDR3aa: CASSHRRELDTEAFF
j_gene: TRBJ1-1
d_gene: -
abundance: -
v_gene: TRBV6-6

CDR3nt: TGTGCCAGCAGCCACTCGGACAGGGGGCGCGCTCAGCCCCAGCATTTT
CDR3aa: CASSHSDRGRAQPQHF
j_gene: TRBJ1-5
d_gene: TRBD1
abundance: -
v_gene: TRBV7-6

CDR3nt: TGTGCCAGCAGAAATGAAGGTGGGAACACTGAAGCTTTCTTT
CDR3aa: CASRNEGGNTEAFF
j_gene: TRBJ1-1
d_gene: -
abundance: -
v_gene: TRBV7-9

CDR3nt: TGTGCCAGCAGCCCGGGGGGCAGCTATGGCTACACCTTC
CDR3aa: CASSPGGSYGYTF
j_gene: TRBJ1-2
d_gene: -
abundance: once
v_gene: TRBV9

CDR3nt: TGTGCCAGCAGCCAAGATCGGAGAATTCCAAGGCCCCCCGCCCATTATGGCTACACCTTC
CDR3aa: CASSQDRRIPRPPAHYGYTF
j_gene: TRBJ1-2
d_gene: -
abundance: -
v_gene: TRBV14

CDR3nt: TGCGCCAGCAGCTTGGAGGTGCGTGGGGGCTCGAACTACGAGCAGTACTTC
CDR3aa: CASSLEVRGGSNYEQYF
j_gene: TRBJ2-7
d_gene: -
abundance: -
v_gene: TRBV5-1

CDR3nt: TGTGCCAGTAGTATCGGTGCGAACACCGGGGAGCTGTTTTTT
CDR3aa: CASSIGANTGELFF
j_gene: TRBJ2-2
d_gene: -
abundance: -
v_gene: TRBV19

CDR3nt: TGTGCCAGCAGCGCGAATACCGCCCGCGTCTACGAGCAGTACTTC
CDR3aa: CASSANTARVYEQYF
j_gene: TRBJ2-7
d_gene: -
abundance: once
v_gene: TRBV9

CDR3nt: TGTGCCAGCAGCTTTTACAGCGACAATGAGCAGTTCTTC
CDR3aa: CASSFYSDNEQFF
j_gene: TRBJ2-1
d_gene: -
abundance: -
v_gene: TRBV7-9

CDR3nt: TGTGCCAGCACCGCCTTGGACGGGGGCGAGCAGTACTTC
CDR3aa: CASTALDGGEQYF
j_gene: TRBJ2-7
d_gene: -
abundance: once
v_gene: TRBV28

CDR3nt: TGTGCCAGCAGCTTTCCATCCTCGGGAGGCGGGAGTATTTACGAGCAGTACTTC
CDR3aa: CASSFPSSGGGSIYEQYF
j_gene: TRBJ2-7
d_gene: TRBD2
abundance: -
v_gene: TRBV7-9

CDR3nt: TGTGCCAGCACCCTCTCCGGGGCGAACACTGAAGCTTTCTTT
CDR3aa: CASTLSGANTEAFF
j_gene: TRBJ1-1
d_gene: -
abundance: -
v_gene: TRBV9

CDR3nt: TGTGCCAGTAGTATAACTCAGGAAAGATTGAACACTGAAGCTTTCTTT
CDR3aa: CASSITQERLNTEAFF
j_gene: TRBJ1-1
d_gene: -
abundance: once
v_gene: TRBV19

CDR3nt: TGTGCCAGCAGCGCCGGGACAGGGGCCAGGTACGAGCAGTACTTC
CDR3aa: CASSAGTGARYEQYF
j_gene: TRBJ2-7
d_gene: TRBD1
abundance: -
v_gene: TRBV6-6

CDR3nt: TGTGCCAGCAGCCTCGAGGGCTCCTCCTACGAGCAGTACTTC
CDR3aa: CASSLEGSSYEQYF
j_gene: TRBJ2-7
d_gene: -
abundance: few
v_gene: TRBV5-4

CDR3nt: TGTGCCAGTTCCCCAGGGAACGAAGCTTTCTTT
CDR3aa: CASSPGNEAFF
j_gene: TRBJ1-1
d_gene: -
abundance: -
v_gene: TRBV19

CDR3nt: TGTGCCAGCAGACTAGCGGGAGGTCCCTACAATGAGCAGTTCTTC
CDR3aa: CASRLAGGPYNEQFF
j_gene: TRBJ2-1
d_gene: TRBD2
abundance: -
v_gene: TRBV6-5

CDR3nt: TGTGCCAGCAGCCAAGGCCTCGGCATCTACGAGCAGTACTTC
CDR3aa: CASSQGLGIYEQYF
j_gene: TRBJ2-7
d_gene: -
abundance: -
v_gene: TRBV4-2

CDR3nt: TGTGCCAGCAGCTTCGTCCTACCAAAGATAAAACAAGAGACCCAGTACTTC
CDR3aa: CASSFVLPKIKQETQYF
j_gene: TRBJ2-5
d_gene: -
abundance: -
v_gene: TRBV28

CDR3nt: TGTGCCAGCAGTTTCCGGGGACAGTCCTACGAGCAGTACTTC
CDR3aa: CASSFRGQSYEQYF
j_gene: TRBJ2-7
d_gene: TRBD1
abundance: once
v_gene: TRBV28